Following are 25 T cell receptor beta chains from one sample sequenced in a study of blood T cells in healthy people across ages. Alongside a J-beta primer mix, a sample-barcoded 5' primer served in a second PCR lasting roughly 7 to 11 cycles. TCRdb independently ran MiXCR on the 5' RACE reads; one entry per CDR3 protein. The repertoire holds approximately 800,000 distinct CDR3 sequences, with more than 20% as singletons. The same specimen was also included in a second study, on T cells of mothers and their children.

The sequenced material came from blood. These receptors all stem from a boy aged 5-17 years in good health.

This clonotype occurred a few times. The V and J genes are TRBV20-1 and TRBJ2-5, with D possibly being TRBD1 (5 bases). The V and J ends lost 2 bases and 1 base respectively, with 8 bases between them. The germline gives CDR1 DFQATT, CDR2 SNEGSKA (reference sequence). The CDR3 length is 13 residues. CDR3 protein: CSARQGLQETQYF. For the CDR3, the DNA is TGCAGTGCTAGACAGGGCCTCCAAGAGACCCAGTACTTC.

This clonotype was detected only a few times. The genes are TRBV12-3 or TRBV12-4 and TRBJ2-3, with 7 bases lining up with TRBD2. CDR3 length equals 15 residues. The V gene end was trimmed by 6 bases and the J gene end by 0 bases; junction bases not matched to a gene: 6. In DNA, the CDR3 is TGTGCCAGCAGCCTACTAGCGCCTAGCACAGATACGCAGTATTTT. It specifies CASSLLAPSTDTQYF.

This rearrangement joins TRBV28 to TRBJ1-2; D remains ambiguous. CDR1 and CDR2 from the germline V gene are MDHEN and SYDVKM. This CDR3 contains 14 residues. Trimming pared 3 bases from V and 2 bases from J, leaving 10 bases between. Here the CDR3 reads CASSFGGVNYGYTF. CDR3 coding DNA: TGTGCCAGCAGTTTCGGCGGAGTCAACTATGGCTACACCTTC.

The chain employs TRBV27 and TRBJ2-1, with 7 nucleotides matching TRBD1. The CDR3 runs 14 residues. Germline V gene lookup returns CDR1 MNHEY and CDR2 SMNVEV (reference sequence). Trimming cost V 1 base and J 7 bases; bases outside gene matches: 4. CDR3 coding DNA: TGTGCCAGCAGTTTATGGCAGGGACAGAATGAGCAGTTCTTC. It yields the protein CASSLWQGQNEQFF.

This clonotype was counted between two and nine times. The rearrangement links TRBV11-2 to TRBJ2-1; 10 nucleotides agree with TRBD2. CDR1 and CDR2 (germline): SGHAT, FQNNGV. V dropped 1 base and J dropped 9; count of bases not matched to a gene: 9. The CDR3 is 16 amino acids. The CDR3 region is CASSLAPSGRAGEQFF. DNA for the CDR3: TGTGCCAGCAGCTTAGCCCCCAGCGGGAGGGCCGGTGAGCAGTTCTTC.

The sample holds a few counts of this clonotype. V and J are TRBV28 and TRBJ2-7; 8 positions match TRBD1. Germline assignment: CDR1 MDHEN and CDR2 SYDVKM. The CDR3 is 14 amino acids. The V segment lost 8 bases and the J segment 3 bases; nucleotides outside the gene matches: 9. CDR3 sequence: CASQRLTGGYEQYF. CDR3 DNA: TGTGCCAGCCAGCGATTAACAGGGGGCTACGAGCAGTACTTC.

This clonotype was seen more than once but under ten times. V gene TRBV18 combines with J gene TRBJ2-7, with D perhaps assigned TRBD1 or TRBD2 (7 bases each). V dropped 5 bases and J dropped 2 bases, with 25 bases sitting between them. This CDR3 comprises 18 residues. Germline lookup yields CDR1 KGHSH and CDR2 LQKENI. The CDR3 region has the DNA TGTGCCAGCTCAATTCAGGGGGACTACTCCAAGAGGCCCTACGAGCAGTACTTC. Translation gives CASSIQGDYSKRPYEQYF.

In this sample, this clonotype turned up a few times. The chain couples TRBV27 to TRBJ2-2, with 7 positions matching TRBD2. With V trimmed by 4 bases and J by 7 bases, 6 bases remained unmatched. Germline V gives CDR1 MNHEY, CDR2 SMNVEV (reference sequence). There are 14 residues in the CDR3. CDR3 coding DNA: TGTGCCAGCAGTTCAGGACTAGGAGTCGGGGAGCTGTTTTTT. Amino acid sequence: CASSSGLGVGELFF.

The table lists this clonotype with a few counts. The CDR3 bases are TGTGCCAGCAGCCAAGCGGCGCGGCAGCAGTACTTC. Translation gives CASSQAARQQYF. This chain uses TRBV3-1 with TRBJ2-5, with D hard to call. This CDR3 comprises 12 residues. From germline, CDR1 is LGHDT and CDR2 YNNKEL (reference sequence). Trimming removed 1 base at V and 11 bases at J, with 11 bases between.

This clonotype was counted between two and nine times. The chain has TRBV14 and TRBJ1-1; D is ambiguous. The germline gives CDR1 SGHDN, CDR2 FVKESK. The CDR3 extends over 14 amino acids. V shed 4 bases and J shed 2 bases, with 11 bases lying between them. In DNA, the CDR3 is TGTGCCAGCAGCCTGGATGGTCACAACACTGAAGCTTTCTTT. It yields the protein CASSLDGHNTEAFF.

CDR3 DNA: TGCAGTGCTACAGTGGGGGCTGGAGGCAATCAGCCCCAGCATTTT. This sequence encodes CSATVGAGGNQPQHF. This chain joins TRBV20-1 and TRBJ1-5; D is perhaps TRBD1 (6 bases). V shed 4 bases and J shed 2 bases, with 15 bases lying between them. Germline V CDR1 and CDR2: DFQATT, SNEGSKA (reference sequence). This CDR3 contains 15 residues.

The gene calls are TRBV29-1 and TRBJ2-2; D remains ambiguous. CDR3 size: 13 residues. V lost 8 bases to trimming and J lost 4 bases, with 14 bases between them. Germline V gene data show CDR1 as SQVTM and CDR2 as ANQGSEA. The DNA for the CDR3 is TGCAGCCTCAAGGCCAGTCCCACCGGGGAGCTGTTTTTT. This encodes CSLKASPTGELFF.

The rearrangement uses TRBV6-6 and TRBJ1-1; D gene uncertain. CDR1 is MNHNY, CDR2 SVGAGI, per germline (reference sequence). V lost 6 bases, J lost 4 bases, and 9 bases lay in between. The CDR3 spans 12 residues. For the CDR3, the DNA is TGTGCCAGCAGGGACTTCTTCACTGAAGCTTTCTTT. Encoded protein: CASRDFFTEAFF.

This clonotype was counted many times. The rearrangement links TRBV10-3 to TRBJ1-4; D remains ambiguous. V was shortened by 2 bases and J by 8 bases, with 9 bases between the two germline ends. Per germline, CDR1 ENHRY and CDR2 SYGVKD. The CDR3 extends over 13 amino acids. CDR3 coding DNA: TGTGCCATCAGTGAGATTGAGTCCGAAAAACTGTTTTTT. Its protein product is CAISEIESEKLFF.

There are a few counts of this clonotype. The chain joins TRBV29-1 to TRBJ1-2; D call uncertain. The CDR3 runs to 12 residues. Per germline, CDR1 SQVTM and CDR2 ANQGSEA. The V end lost 1 base, the J end lost 2 bases, and 5 bases lay between the germline ends. The CDR3: CSVEVGNYGYTF. CDR3 nucleotide sequence: TGCAGCGTTGAAGTGGGGAACTATGGCTACACCTTC.

This clonotype was seen only a few times. The rearrangement joins TRBV28 to TRBJ2-7; tentative D call: TRBD2 (6 bases). V lost 8 bases to trimming and J lost 4 bases, with 24 bases between them. Germline V gives CDR1 MDHEN, CDR2 SYDVKM. This CDR3 region has 16 residues. The CDR3 spells CASVPLARAAGYEQYF. CDR3 nucleotide sequence: TGTGCCAGCGTCCCACTAGCACGTGCCGCAGGATACGAGCAGTACTTC.

Ten or more counts support this clonotype. V usage is TRBV12-3 or TRBV12-4 and J usage is TRBJ2-5; TRBD2 might be the D (6 bases). The CDR3 has 13 residues. V was pared by 2 bases and J by 5 bases, with 9 bases between. The CDR3 nucleotides are TGTGCCAGCAGTTTATCGGGGGTCGAGACCCAGTACTTC. The encoded protein is CASSLSGVETQYF.

This clonotype has a handful of counts. The rearrangement uses TRBV5-1 and TRBJ2-1, with D unresolved. Trimming left V 2 bases short and J 0 bases short, with 9 bases between. Looked up from germline, CDR1 is SGHRS and CDR2 is YFSETQ. The CDR3 totals 15 residues. The CDR3 DNA is TGCGCCAGCAGCTTCCGGAGTCTCTCCTACAATGAGCAGTTCTTC. Translating it yields CASSFRSLSYNEQFF.

This clonotype was observed a few times. V gene TRBV20-1 combines with J gene TRBJ1-4, with D possibly TRBD1 on 5 matching bases. V lost 4 bases, J lost 6 bases, and 12 bases lay in between. Germline assignment: CDR1 DFQATT and CDR2 SNEGSKA (reference sequence). This CDR3 has 13 amino acids. DNA of the CDR3: TGCAGTGCTATGCACTTAGGGGATGAAAAACTGTTTTTT. As protein: CSAMHLGDEKLFF.

The chain recombines TRBV20-1 with TRBJ1-1; unclear D gene. Germline CDR1 reads DFQATT; CDR2 reads SNEGSKA (reference sequence). V gave up 4 bases and J gave up 1 base, with 7 bases separating them. CDR3 length equals 12 residues. Written as DNA, the CDR3 is TGCAGTGCTATTCCCGGGAACACTGAAGCTTTCTTT. It translates to CSAIPGNTEAFF.

This chain links TRBV20-1 with TRBJ2-1, with D unclear. The germline CDR1 and CDR2 sequences are DFQATT and SNEGSKA (reference sequence). The CDR3 loop spans 11 amino acids. V was shortened by 2 bases and J by 7 bases, with 6 bases between the two germline ends. CDR3 residues: CSARLANEQFF. The CDR3 DNA sequence: TGCAGTGCTAGATTGGCTAATGAGCAGTTCTTC.

This clonotype was picked up a small number of times. The chain links TRBV7-2 to TRBJ2-5; D possibly corresponds to TRBD1 (5 bases). The closer fit of TRBJ2-1 to the DNA end suggests the J call may be wrong. The germline V gene encodes CDR1 SGHTA and CDR2 FQGNSA. The CDR3 is 16 amino acids. CDR3 in amino acids: CASSLGQGYSYNEQFF. Here the CDR3 DNA reads TGTGCCAGCAGCTTAGGCCAGGGATACTCCTACAATGAGCAGTTCTTC.

The chain is built from TRBV6-6 and TRBJ2-3, with 9 positions matching TRBD2. CDR1 and CDR2 (germline): MNHNY, SVGAGI (reference sequence). V shed 5 bases and J 2 bases; nucleotides not matched to a gene: 8. CDR3 length: 16 amino acids. The CDR3 DNA follows: TGTGCCAGCAGTCCCCCTAGCGGGGTTGACACAGATACGCAGTATTTT. It encodes CASSPPSGVDTDTQYF.

V usage is TRBV29-1 and J usage is TRBJ1-1; no definite D call. V lost 7 bases and J lost 1, with 10 bases in between. CDR3 length: 12 amino acids. Germline CDR1 is SQVTM and CDR2 is ANQGSEA. The CDR3 sequence: CSAETANTEAFF. The DNA of the CDR3 is TGCAGCGCTGAGACTGCGAACACTGAAGCTTTCTTT.

V is TRBV3-1 and J is TRBJ1-1; D is unresolved. Germline V gene data show CDR1 as LGHDT and CDR2 as YNNKEL (reference sequence). Trimming stripped 4 bases from V and 1 base from J, with 16 bases between. This CDR3 contains 16 residues. The CDR3 coding sequence is TGTGCCAGCAGCCCAAACCAAGCGGCAGGGAACACTGAAGCTTTCTTT. Translating it yields CASSPNQAAGNTEAFF.